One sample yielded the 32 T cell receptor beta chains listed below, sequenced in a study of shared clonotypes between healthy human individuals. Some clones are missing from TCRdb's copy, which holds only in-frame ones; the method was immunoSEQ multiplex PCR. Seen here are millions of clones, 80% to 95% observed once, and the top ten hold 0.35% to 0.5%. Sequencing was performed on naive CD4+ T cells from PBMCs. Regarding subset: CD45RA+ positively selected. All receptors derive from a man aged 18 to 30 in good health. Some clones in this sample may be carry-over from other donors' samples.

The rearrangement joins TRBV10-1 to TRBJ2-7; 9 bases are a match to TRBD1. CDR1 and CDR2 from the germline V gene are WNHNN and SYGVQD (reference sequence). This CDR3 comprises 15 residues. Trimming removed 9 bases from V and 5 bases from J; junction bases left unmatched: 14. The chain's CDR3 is CASLAGQGNFNEQYF. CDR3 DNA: TGCGCCAGTTTGGCCGGACAGGGGAATTTTAACGAGCAGTACTTC.

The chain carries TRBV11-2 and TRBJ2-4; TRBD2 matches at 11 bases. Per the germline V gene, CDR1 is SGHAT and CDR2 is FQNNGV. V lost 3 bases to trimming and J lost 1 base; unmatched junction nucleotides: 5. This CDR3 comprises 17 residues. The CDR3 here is CASSLEGLAVAKNIQYF. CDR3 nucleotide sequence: TGTGCCAGCAGCTTGGAGGGACTAGCGGTTGCCAAAAACATTCAGTACTTC.

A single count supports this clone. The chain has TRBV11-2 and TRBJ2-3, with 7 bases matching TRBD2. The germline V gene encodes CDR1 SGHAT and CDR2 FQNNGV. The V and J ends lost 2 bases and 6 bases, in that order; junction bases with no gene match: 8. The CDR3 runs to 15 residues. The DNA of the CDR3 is TGTGCCAGCAGCTTATCGCTAGCGGAATGGGATACGCAGTATTTT. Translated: CASSLSLAEWDTQYF.

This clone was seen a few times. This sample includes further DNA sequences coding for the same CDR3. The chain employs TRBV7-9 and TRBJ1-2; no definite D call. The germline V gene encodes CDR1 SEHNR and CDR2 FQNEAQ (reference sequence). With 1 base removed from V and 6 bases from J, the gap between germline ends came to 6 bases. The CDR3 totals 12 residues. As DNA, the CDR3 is TGTGCCAGCAGCTTAGGTGGGGATGGCTACACCTTC. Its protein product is CASSLGGDGYTF.

CDR3: CASSVFPTSYEQYF. The CDR3 DNA reads TGTGCCAGCAGTGTCTTTCCAACCTCCTACGAGCAGTACTTC. The chain links TRBV2 to TRBJ2-7, with D uncertain. The germline V gene has CDR1 SNHLY and CDR2 FYNNEI. Trimming took off 4 bases at V and 0 bases at J, with 10 bases between the two ends. The length of the CDR3 is 14 residues.

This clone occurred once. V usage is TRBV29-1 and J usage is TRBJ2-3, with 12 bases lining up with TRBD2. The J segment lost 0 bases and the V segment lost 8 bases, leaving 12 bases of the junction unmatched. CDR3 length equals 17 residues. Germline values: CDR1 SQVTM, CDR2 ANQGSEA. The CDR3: CSHSSGRGGSSTDTQYF. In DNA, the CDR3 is TGCAGCCATTCTAGCGGGAGGGGAGGGTCTAGCACAGATACGCAGTATTTT.

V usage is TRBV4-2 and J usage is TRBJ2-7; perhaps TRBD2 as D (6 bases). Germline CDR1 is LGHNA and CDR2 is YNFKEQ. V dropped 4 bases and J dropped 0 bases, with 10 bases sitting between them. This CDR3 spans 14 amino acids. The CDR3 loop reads CASSPASVSYEQYF. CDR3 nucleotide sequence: TGTGCCAGCAGCCCCGCTAGCGTCTCCTACGAGCAGTACTTC.

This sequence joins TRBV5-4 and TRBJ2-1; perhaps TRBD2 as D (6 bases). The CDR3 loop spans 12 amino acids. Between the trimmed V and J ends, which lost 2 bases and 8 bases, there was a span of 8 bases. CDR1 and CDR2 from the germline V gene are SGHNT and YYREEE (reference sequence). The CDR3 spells CASSFRRDEQFF. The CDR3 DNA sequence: TGTGCCAGCAGCTTCCGGAGGGATGAGCAGTTCTTC.

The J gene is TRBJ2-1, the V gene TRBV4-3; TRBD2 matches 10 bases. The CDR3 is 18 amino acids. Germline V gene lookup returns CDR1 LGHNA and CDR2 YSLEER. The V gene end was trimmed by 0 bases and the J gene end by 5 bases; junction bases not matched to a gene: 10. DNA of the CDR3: TGCGCCAGCAGCCAAGATCTCACCGGGACTAGCGTCCACAATGAGCAGTTCTTC. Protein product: CASSQDLTGTSVHNEQFF.

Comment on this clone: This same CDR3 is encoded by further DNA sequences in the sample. CDR3 coding DNA: TGTGCCAGCAGTTACTCCTCAGGGGCCGGTCAGCCCCAGCATTTT. Its translation: CASSYSSGAGQPQHF. This chain uses TRBV6-5 with TRBJ1-5, with a tentative D call TRBD1 (6 bases). The CDR3 extends over 15 amino acids. V lost 0 bases and J 6 bases, leaving 12 bases between the germline ends. From germline, CDR1 is MNHEY and CDR2 SVGAGI.

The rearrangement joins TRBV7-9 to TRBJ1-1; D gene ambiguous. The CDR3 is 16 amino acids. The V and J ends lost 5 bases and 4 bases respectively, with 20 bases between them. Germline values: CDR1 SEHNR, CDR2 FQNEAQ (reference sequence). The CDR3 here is CASSRAGHAGVTEAFF. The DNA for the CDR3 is TGTGCCAGCAGCCGGGCAGGCCACGCCGGGGTCACTGAAGCTTTCTTT.

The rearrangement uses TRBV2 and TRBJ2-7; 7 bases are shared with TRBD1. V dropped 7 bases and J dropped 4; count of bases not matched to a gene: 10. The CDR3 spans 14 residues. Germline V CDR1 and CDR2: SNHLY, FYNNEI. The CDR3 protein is CASITQGRTYEQYF. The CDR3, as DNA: TGTGCCAGCATTACACAGGGGAGAACATACGAGCAGTACTTC. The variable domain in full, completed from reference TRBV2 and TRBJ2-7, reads EPEVTQTPSHQVTQMGQEVILRCVPISNHLYFYWYRQILGQKVEFLVSFYNNEISEKSEIFDDQFSVERPDGSNFTLKIRSTKLEDSAMYFCASITQGRTYEQYFGPGTRLTVT.

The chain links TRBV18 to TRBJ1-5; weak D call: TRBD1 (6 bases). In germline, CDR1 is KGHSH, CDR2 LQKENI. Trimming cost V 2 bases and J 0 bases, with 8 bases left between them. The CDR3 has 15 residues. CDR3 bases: TGTGCCAGCTCACCAAGACAGGCTAGCAATCAGCCCCAGCATTTT. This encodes CASSPRQASNQPQHF.

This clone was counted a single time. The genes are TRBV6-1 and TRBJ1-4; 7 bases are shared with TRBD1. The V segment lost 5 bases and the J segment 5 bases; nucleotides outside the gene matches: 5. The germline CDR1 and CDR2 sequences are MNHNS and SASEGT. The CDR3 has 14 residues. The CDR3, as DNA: TGTGCCAGCAGTCCCGGGACAGCGAATGAAAAACTGTTTTTT. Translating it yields CASSPGTANEKLFF.

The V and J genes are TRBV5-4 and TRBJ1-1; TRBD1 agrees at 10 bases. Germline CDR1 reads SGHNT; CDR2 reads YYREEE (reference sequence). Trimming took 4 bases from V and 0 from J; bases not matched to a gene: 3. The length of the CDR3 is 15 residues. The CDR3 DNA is TGTGCCAGCAGCCCGGGACAGGGGATGAACACTGAAGCTTTCTTT. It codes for CASSPGQGMNTEAFF.

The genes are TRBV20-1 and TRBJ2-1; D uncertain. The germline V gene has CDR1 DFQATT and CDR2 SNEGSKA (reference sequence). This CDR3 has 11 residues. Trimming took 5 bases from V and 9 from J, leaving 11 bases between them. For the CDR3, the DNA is TGCAGTGCTCTAAAGTCCAGTGAGCAGTTCTTC. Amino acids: CSALKSSEQFF.

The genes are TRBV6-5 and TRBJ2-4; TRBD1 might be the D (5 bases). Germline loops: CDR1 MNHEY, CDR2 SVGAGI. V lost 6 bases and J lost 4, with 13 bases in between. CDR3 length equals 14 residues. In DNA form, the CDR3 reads TGTGCCAGCAGCCAGGGCCCTGGAAAAAACATTCAGTACTTC. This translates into CASSQGPGKNIQYF.

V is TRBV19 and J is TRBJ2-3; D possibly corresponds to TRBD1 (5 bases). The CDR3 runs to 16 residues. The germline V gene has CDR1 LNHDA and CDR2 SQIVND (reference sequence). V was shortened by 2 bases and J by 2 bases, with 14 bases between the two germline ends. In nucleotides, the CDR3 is TGTGCCAGTAGTATACTAAGGGCAGGGAACACAGATACGCAGTATTTT. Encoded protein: CASSILRAGNTDTQYF.

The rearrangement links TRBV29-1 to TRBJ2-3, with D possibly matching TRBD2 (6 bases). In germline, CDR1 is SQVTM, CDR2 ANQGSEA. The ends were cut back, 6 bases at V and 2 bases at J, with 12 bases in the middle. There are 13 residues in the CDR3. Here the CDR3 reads CSVGLSTTDTQYF. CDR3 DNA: TGCAGCGTGGGACTGTCGACCACAGATACGCAGTATTTT.

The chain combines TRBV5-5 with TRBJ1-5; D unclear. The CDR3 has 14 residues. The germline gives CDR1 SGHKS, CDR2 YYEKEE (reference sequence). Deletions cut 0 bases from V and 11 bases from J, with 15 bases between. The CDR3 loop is CASSLEAGIKSQHF. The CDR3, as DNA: TGTGCCAGCAGCTTGGAGGCAGGAATAAAGTCCCAGCATTTT.

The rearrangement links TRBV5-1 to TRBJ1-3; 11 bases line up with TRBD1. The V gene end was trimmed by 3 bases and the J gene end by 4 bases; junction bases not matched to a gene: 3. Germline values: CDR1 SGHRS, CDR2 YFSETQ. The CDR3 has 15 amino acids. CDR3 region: CASSSGQGDGNTIYF. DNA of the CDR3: TGCGCCAGCAGCTCGGGACAGGGGGACGGAAACACCATATATTTT. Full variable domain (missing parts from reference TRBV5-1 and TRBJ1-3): KAGVTQTPRYLIKTRGQQVTLSCSPISGHRSVSWYQQTPGQGLQFLFEYFSETQRNKGNFPGRFSGRQFSNSRSEMNVSTLELGDSALYLCASSSGQGDGNTIYFGEGSWLTVV.

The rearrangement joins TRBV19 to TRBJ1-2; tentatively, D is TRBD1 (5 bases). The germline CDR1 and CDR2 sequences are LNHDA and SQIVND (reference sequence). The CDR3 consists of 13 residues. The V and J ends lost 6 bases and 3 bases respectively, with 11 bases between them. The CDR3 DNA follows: TGTGCCAGTAGCAACGGGGGAGACTATGGCTACACCTTC. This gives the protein CASSNGGDYGYTF.

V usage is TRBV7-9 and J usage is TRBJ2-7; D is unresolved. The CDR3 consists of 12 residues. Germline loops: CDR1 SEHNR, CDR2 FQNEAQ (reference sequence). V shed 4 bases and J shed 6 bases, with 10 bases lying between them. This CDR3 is CASSSLLREQYF. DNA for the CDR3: TGTGCCAGCAGCTCCCTTCTCCGCGAGCAGTACTTC.

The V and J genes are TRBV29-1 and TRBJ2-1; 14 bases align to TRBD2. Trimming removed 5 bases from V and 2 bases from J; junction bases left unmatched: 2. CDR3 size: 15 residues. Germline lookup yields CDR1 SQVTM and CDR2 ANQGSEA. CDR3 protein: CSVRLAGGPYNEQFF. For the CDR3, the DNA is TGCAGCGTTAGACTAGCGGGAGGGCCCTACAATGAGCAGTTCTTC.

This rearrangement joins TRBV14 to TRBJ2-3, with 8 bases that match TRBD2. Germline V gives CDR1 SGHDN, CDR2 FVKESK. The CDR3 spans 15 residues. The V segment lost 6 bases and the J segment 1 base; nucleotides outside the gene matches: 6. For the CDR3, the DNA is TGTGCCAGCAGTGGTAGCGGGGTCGGCACAGATACGCAGTATTTT. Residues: CASSGSGVGTDTQYF. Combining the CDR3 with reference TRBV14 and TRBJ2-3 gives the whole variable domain EAGVTQFPSHSVIEKGQTVTLRCDPISGHDNLYWYRRVMGKEIKFLLHFVKESKQDESGMPNNRFLAERTGGTYSTLKVQPAELEDSGVYFCASSGSGVGTDTQYFGPGTRLTVL.

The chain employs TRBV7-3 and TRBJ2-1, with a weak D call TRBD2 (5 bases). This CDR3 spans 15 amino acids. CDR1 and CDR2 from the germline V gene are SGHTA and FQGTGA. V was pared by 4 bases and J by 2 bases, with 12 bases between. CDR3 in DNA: TGTGCCAGCAGCTCCAGCCTAGCCCCCTACAATGAGCAGTTCTTC. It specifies CASSSSLAPYNEQFF.

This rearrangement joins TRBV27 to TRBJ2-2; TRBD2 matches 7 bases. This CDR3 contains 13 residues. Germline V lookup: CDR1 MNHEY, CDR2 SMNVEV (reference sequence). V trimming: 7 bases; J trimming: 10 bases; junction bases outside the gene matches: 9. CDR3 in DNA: TGTGCCAGCAACCCGGGGAGGGGTTCGGAGCTGTTTTTT. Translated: CASNPGRGSELFF.

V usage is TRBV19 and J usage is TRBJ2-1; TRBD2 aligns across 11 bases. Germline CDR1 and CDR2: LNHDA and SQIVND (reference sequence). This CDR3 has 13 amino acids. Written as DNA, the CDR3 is TGTGCGACGTCAGGGACTAGCGGCAATGAGCAGTTCTTC. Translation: CATSGTSGNEQFF.

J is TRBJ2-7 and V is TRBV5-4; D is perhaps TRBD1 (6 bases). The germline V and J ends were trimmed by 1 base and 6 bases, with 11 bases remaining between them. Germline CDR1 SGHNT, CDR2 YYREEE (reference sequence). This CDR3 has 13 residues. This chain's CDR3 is CASSLQGWGEQYF. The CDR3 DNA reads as TGTGCCAGCAGCTTGCAGGGGTGGGGCGAGCAGTACTTC.

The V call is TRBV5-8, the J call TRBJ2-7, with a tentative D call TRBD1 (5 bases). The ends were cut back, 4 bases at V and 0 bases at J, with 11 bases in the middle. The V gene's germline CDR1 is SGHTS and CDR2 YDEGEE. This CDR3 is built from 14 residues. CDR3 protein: CASSADISSYEQYF. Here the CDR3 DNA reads TGTGCCAGCAGCGCGGACATTAGCTCCTACGAGCAGTACTTC.

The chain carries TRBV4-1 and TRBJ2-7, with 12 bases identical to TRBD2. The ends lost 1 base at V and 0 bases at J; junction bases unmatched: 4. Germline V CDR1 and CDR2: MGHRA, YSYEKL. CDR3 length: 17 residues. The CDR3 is CASSQGGLAGLSYEQYF. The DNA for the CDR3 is TGCGCCAGCAGCCAAGGGGGACTAGCGGGTCTCTCCTACGAGCAGTACTTC.

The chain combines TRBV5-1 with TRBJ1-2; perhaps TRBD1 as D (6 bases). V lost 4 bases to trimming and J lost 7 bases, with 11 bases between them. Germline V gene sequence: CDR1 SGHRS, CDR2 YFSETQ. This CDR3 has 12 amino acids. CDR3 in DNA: TGCGCCAGCAGCCCGGGGGGGGCTGGCTACACCTTC. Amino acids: CASSPGGAGYTF.